A single T cell receptor beta chain is shown here with its context. No antigen is known for it. Base qualities are not provided; no much larger clone lies one nucleotide away. For sequencing of the TCRbeta CDR3 region, genomic DNA was extracted from the sorted cells. TCRbeta CDR3 regions were sequenced using the immunoSEQ Assay. Imported from immuneACCESS, the table was reduced by TCRdb to in-frame sequences with V and J called. These copies leave out some clones; in studies compared against another copy, an unresolved V gene accounts for under half, and the cause of the remainder is not known. The sample table holds some 42,000 clones, of which roughly nine tenths were seen once. The ten largest clones capture approximately 4.4% of the sample. Patients with a history of autoimmune disease or receiving systemic immunosuppression were excluded from the trial. In every dose cohort, peripheral blood was drawn for TCR sequencing at baseline, cycle 4 day 1, and cycle 7 day 1. Samples came from an open-label, multicenter, first-in-human phase I dose-escalation trial of ivuxolimab. Adults with locally advanced or metastatic head and neck squamous cell, hepatocellular, melanoma or renal cell carcinoma were enrolled in the trial. Before TCR sequencing, CD4+ T cells and CD8+ T cells from peripheral blood were sorted into separate populations.

The entry originates in a study of OX40 agonist ivuxolimab in advanced cancers. Concerning the study at large: The costimulatory receptor OX40 (CD134) was targeted by ivuxolimab, a fully human IgG2 agonistic monoclonal antibody. Intravenous ivuxolimab was administered to patients every 2 weeks at six dose levels: 0.01, 0.1, 0.3, 1.5, 3 and 10 mg/kg. Among the approximately 50 dose-escalation patients, some 19 had hepatocellular carcinoma, about 15 melanoma, 9 renal cell carcinoma and 9 head and neck cancer. In the dose-escalation cohort, around four fifths of patients were male, and the mean age was around 60 years with a range of about 20 to 80. Patients were allowed to have had prior anti-PD-1, anti-PD-L1 or anti-CTLA-4 therapy, and approximately 43% of the dose-escalation patients had previously received checkpoint inhibitors. Partial responses occurred in three dose-escalation patients, of whom one had hepatocellular carcinoma and two had cutaneous melanoma. Peripheral TCRbeta sequencing was intended to test whether TCR sequence diversity was altered and clonal T-cell expansion was caused by ivuxolimab. The monotherapy dose-escalation portion (N of about 47 patients) of the phase I ivuxolimab trial is reported in the paper.

Based on the germline V gene (reference sequence), the CDR1 and CDR2 sequences are GTSNPN and SVGIG. Including the terminal cysteine and phenylalanine, the CDR3 comprises 15 residues. The DNA shown is the 45-base CDR3, in frame from base 1. The germline ends are 14 bases apart after V is trimmed by 4 bases and J by 4 bases. What the authors observed across the whole study: At doses from 0.1 to 3.0 mg/kg, clonal expansion was seen in both CD4+ and CD8+ blood T cells between baseline and week 6. Partial responders in the 0.1-3.0 mg/kg groups had among the lowest normalized peripheral clonal expansion, especially among CD8+ T cells. Low levels of normalized T-cell clonal expansion were also seen in some nonresponding patients. On average, CD8+ T cells showed more expanded clones than CD4+ T cells after ivuxolimab. Which antigens the clonally expanded peripheral T cells were specific for was not determined.

Recombination connected TRBV30 to TRBJ1-6; TRBD1 is a possible D gene, resting on 5 matching bases. The starting material was CD4+ or CD8+ T cells sorted from blood, obtained in a trial of the OX40 agonist ivuxolimab. This sequence was found in an adult with an advanced solid tumor such as melanoma, head and neck, liver or kidney cancer. The CDR3 has the sequence CAWTGGNPYNSPLHF. In nucleotides, the sequence is TGTGCCTGGACGGGGGGGAACCCATATAATTCACCCCTCCACTTT. The reference TRBV30 and TRBJ1-6 proteins fill in what lies around the CDR3, so the full variable domain reads SQTIHQWPATLVQPVGSPLSLECTVEGTSNPNLYWYRQAAGRGLQLLFYSVGIGQISSEVPQNLSASRPQDRQFILSSKKLLLSDSGFYLCAWTGGNPYNSPLHFGNGTRLTVT.